The subject of this entry is one T cell receptor (beta chain). The junction and the germline gene differ at one end; a read error may be behind it. This entry belongs to a study of blood T cell repertoires in COVID-19. Some clones are missing from TCRdb's copy, which holds only in-frame ones; the method was immunoSEQ multiplex PCR. The profile shows 150,000 to 200,000 clones, 85% to 90% of them singletons. Germline-derived CDR1 and CDR2 are SGHTS and YDEGEE. The CDR3 loop spans 13 amino acids. J is TRBJ2-1 and V is TRBV5-8; D may be TRBD1 (6 bases). The TCR originated in a man aged 40-49 years who had recovered from COVID-19. The specimen was PBMCs or T cells enriched from blood (not recorded which). As DNA, the CDR3 is TGTGCCAGCAGCGTAACAGGGTACAGTGAGCAGTTCTTC. Translated, it gives CASSVTGYSEQFF.